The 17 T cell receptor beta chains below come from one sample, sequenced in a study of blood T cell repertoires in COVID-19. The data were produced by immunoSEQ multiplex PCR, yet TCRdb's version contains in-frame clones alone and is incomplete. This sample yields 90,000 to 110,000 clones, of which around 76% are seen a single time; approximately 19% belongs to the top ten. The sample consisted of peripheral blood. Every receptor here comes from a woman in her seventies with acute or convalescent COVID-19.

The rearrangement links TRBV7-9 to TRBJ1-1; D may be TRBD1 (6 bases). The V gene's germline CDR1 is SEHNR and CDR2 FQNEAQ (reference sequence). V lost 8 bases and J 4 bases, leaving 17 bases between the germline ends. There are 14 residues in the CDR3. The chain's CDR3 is CASVRGAGGTEAFF. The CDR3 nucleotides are TGTGCCAGCGTACGGGGGGCCGGAGGCACTGAAGCTTTCTTT.

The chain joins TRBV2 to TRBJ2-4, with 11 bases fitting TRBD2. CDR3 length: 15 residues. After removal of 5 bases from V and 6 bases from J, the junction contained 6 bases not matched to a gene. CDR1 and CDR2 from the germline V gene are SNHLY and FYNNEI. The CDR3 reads CASSLAGGLGNIQYF. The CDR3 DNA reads TGTGCCAGCAGTTTAGCGGGGGGGCTGGGAAACATTCAGTACTTC. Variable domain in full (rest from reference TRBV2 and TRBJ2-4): EPEVTQTPSHQVTQMGQEVILRCVPISNHLYFYWYRQILGQKVEFLVSFYNNEISEKSEIFDDQFSVERPDGSNFTLKIRSTKLEDSAMYFCASSLAGGLGNIQYFGAGTRLSVL.

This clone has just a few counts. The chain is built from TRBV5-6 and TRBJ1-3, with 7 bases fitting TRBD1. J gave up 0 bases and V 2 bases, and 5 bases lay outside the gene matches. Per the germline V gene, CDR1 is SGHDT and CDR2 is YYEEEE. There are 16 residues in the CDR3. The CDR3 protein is CASSLNYRGSGNTIYF. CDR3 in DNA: TGTGCCAGCAGCTTAAACTACAGGGGCTCTGGAAACACCATATATTTT. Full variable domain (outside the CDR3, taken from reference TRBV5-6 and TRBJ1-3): DAGVTQSPTHLIKTRGQQVTLRCSPKSGHDTVSWYQQALGQGPQFIFQYYEEEERQRGNFPDRFSGHQFPNYSSELNVNALLLGDSALYLCASSLNYRGSGNTIYFGEGSWLTVV.

CDR3 region: CASSSKTGTQYF. In DNA form, the CDR3 reads TGCGCCAGCAGCTCTAAGACAGGAACGCAGTATTTT. This chain links TRBV5-1 with TRBJ2-3; possible D gene TRBD1, 6 bases. CDR1 is SGHRS and CDR2 is YFSETQ in the germline V gene. Trimming cost V 3 bases and J 9 bases, with 11 bases left between them. The CDR3 runs to 12 residues.

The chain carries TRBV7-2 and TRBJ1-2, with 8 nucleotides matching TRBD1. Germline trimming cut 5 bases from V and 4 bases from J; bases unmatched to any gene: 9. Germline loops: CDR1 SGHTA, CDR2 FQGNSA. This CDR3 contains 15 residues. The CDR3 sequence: CASSLATGDIYGYTF. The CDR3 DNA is TGTGCCAGCAGCCTTGCGACAGGGGACATCTATGGCTACACCTTC. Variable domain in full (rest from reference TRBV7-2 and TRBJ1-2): GAGVSQSPSNKVTEKGKDVELRCDPISGHTALYWYRQSLGQGLEFLIYFQGNSAPDKSGLPSDRFSAERTGGSVSTLTIQRTQQEDSAVYLCASSLATGDIYGYTFGSGTRLTVV.

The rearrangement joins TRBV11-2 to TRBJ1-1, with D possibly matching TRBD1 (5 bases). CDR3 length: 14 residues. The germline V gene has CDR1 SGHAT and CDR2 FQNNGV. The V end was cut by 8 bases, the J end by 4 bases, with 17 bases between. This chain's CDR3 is CASGSWGGATEAFF. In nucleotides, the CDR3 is TGTGCCAGCGGATCCTGGGGGGGTGCCACTGAAGCTTTCTTT. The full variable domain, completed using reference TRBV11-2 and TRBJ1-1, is EAGVAQSPRYKIIEKRQSVAFWCNPISGHATLYWYQQILGQGPKLLIQFQNNGVVDDSQLPKDRFSAERLKGVDSTLKIQPAKLEDSAVYLCASGSWGGATEAFFGQGTRLTVV.

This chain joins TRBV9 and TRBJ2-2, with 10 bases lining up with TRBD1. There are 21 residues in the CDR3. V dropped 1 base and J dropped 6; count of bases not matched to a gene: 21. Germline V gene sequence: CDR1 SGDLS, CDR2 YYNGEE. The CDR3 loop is CASSVRATGRGQGKEPGELFF. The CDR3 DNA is TGTGCCAGCAGCGTAAGGGCAACAGGTCGGGGACAGGGGAAAGAACCCGGGGAGCTGTTTTTT.

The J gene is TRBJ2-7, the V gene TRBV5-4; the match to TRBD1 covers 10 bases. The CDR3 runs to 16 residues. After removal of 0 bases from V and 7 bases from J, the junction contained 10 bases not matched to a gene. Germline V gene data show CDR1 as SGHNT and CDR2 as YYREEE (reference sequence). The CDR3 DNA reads TGTGCCAGCAGCTTGGGGGCCGGGACAGGGGTAGGAGAGCAGTACTTC. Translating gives CASSLGAGTGVGEQYF.

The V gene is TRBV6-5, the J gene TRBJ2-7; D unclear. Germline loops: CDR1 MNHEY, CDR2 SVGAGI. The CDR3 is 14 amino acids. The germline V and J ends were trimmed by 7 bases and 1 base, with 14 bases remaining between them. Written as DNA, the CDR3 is TGTGCCAGCACTTTTGCAAGCGTGTCCTACGAGCAGTACTTC. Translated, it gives CASTFASVSYEQYF.

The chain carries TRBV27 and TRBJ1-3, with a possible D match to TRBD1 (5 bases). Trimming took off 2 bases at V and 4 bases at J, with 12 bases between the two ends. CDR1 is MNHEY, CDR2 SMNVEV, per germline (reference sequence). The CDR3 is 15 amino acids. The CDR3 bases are TGTGCCAGCAGTTTAACCCACGGACAAGGAAACACCATATATTTT. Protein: CASSLTHGQGNTIYF.

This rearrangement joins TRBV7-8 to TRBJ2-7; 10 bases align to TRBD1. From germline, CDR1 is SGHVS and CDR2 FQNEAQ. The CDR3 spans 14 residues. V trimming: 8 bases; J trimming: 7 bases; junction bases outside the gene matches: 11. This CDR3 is CASLRDRGFYEQYF. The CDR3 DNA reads TGTGCCAGCCTCCGGGACAGGGGTTTCTATGAGCAGTACTTC.

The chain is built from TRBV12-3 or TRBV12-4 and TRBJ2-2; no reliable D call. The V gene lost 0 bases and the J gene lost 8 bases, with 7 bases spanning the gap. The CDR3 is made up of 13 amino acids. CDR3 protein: CASSLARLGELFF. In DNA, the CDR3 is TGTGCCAGCAGTTTAGCGAGACTGGGGGAGCTGTTTTTT.

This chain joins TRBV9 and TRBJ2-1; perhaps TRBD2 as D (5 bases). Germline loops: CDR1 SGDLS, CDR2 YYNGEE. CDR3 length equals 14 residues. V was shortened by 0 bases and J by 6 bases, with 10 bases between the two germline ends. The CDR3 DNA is TGTGCCAGCAGCGTAGGGAGTGAGGGCAATGAGCAGTTCTTC. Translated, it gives CASSVGSEGNEQFF.

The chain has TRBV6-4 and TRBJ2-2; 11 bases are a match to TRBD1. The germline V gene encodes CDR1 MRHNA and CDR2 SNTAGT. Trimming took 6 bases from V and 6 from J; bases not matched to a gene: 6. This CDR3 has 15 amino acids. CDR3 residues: CASSPGQGEPGELFF. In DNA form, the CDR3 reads TGTGCCAGCAGCCCGGGACAGGGGGAACCCGGGGAGCTGTTTTTT.

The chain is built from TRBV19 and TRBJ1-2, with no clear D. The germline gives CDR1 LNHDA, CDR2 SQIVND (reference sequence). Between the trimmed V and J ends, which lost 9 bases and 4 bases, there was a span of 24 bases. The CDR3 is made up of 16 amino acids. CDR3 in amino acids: CASLPASRPRSYGYTF. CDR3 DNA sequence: TGTGCCAGCCTCCCCGCCAGTAGGCCCAGGTCCTATGGCTACACCTTC.

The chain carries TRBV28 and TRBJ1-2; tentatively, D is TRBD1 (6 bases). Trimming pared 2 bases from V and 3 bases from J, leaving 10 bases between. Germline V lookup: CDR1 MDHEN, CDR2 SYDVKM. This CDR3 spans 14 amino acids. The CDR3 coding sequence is TGTGCCAGCAGTTTAATTGGGGGCTACTATGGCTACACCTTC. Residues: CASSLIGGYYGYTF.

The CDR3: CASSQASLPSPLHF. The CDR3 DNA is TGTGCCAGCAGCCAAGCCTCACTTCCTTCACCCCTCCACTTT. The gene calls are TRBV14 and TRBJ1-6; D uncertain. The CDR3 contains 14 residues. Looked up from germline, CDR1 is SGHDN and CDR2 is FVKESK. Trimming pared 1 base from V and 9 bases from J, leaving 10 bases between.